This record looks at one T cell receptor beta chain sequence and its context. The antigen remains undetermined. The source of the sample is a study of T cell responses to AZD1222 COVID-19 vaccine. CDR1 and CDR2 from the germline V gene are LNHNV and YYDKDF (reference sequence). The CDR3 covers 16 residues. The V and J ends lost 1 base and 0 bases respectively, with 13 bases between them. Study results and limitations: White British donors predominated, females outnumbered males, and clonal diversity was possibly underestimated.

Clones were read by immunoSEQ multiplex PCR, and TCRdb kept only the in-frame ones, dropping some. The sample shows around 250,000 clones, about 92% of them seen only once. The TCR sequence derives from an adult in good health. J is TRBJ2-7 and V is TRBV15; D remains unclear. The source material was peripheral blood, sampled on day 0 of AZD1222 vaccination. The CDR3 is CATSRGAGLSSYEQYF. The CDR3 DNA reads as TGTGCCACCAGCAGAGGCGCAGGCCTAAGCTCCTACGAGCAGTACTTC.